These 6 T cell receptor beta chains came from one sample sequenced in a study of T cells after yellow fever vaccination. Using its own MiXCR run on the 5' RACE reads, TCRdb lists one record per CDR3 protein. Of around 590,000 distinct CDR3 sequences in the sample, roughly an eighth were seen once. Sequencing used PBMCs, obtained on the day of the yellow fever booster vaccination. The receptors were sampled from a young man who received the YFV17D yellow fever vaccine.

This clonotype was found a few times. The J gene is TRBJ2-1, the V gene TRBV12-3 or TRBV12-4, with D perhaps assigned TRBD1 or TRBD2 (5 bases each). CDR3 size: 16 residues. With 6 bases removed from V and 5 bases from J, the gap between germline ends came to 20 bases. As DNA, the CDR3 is TGTGCCAGCAGCCCAAACTCCCGGGGCTTCCACAATGAGCAGTTCTTC. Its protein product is CASSPNSRGFHNEQFF.

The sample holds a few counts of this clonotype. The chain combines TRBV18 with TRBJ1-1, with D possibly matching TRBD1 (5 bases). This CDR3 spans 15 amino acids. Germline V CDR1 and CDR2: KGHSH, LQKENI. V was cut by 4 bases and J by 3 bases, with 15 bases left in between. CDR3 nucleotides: TGTGCCAGCTCACTAGGTTTGAGGGGCGACACTGAAGCTTTCTTT. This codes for CASSLGLRGDTEAFF. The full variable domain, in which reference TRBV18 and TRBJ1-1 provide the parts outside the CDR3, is NAGVMQNPRHLVRRRGQEARLRCSPMKGHSHVYWYRQLPEEGLKFMVYLQKENIIDESGMPKERFSAEFPKEGPSILRIQQVVRGDSAAYFCASSLGLRGDTEAFFGQGTRLTVV.

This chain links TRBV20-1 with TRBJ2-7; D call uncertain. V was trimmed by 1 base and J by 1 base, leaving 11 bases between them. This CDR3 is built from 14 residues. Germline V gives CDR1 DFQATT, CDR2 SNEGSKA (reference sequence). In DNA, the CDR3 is TGCAGTGCTAGAGTAGTGGGCCAGTCCTACGAGCAGTACTTC. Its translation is CSARVVGQSYEQYF.

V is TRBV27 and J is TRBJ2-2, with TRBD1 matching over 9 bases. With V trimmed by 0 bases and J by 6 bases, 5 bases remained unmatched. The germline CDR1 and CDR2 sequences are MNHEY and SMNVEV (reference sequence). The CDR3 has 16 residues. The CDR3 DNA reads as TGTGCCAGCAGTTTATCGGGGACAGGGTTTCCCGGGGAGCTGTTTTTT. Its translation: CASSLSGTGFPGELFF.

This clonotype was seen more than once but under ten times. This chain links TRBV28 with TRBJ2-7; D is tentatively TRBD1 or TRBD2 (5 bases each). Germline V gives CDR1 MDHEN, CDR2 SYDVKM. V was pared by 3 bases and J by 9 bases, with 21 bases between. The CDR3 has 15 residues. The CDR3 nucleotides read TGTGCCAGCAGTTTGTGGGACCCAGCGACTAAGGGGCAGTACTTC. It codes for CASSLWDPATKGQYF. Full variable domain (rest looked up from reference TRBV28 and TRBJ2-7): DVKVTQSSRYLVKRTGEKVFLECVQDMDHENMFWYRQDPGLGLRLIYFSYDVKMKEKGDIPEGYSVSREKKERFSLILESASTNQTSMYLCASSLWDPATKGQYFGPGTRLTVT.

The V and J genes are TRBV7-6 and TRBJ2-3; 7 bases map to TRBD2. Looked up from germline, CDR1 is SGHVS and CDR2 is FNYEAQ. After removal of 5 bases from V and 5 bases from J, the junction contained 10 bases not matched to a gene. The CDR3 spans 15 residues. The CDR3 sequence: CASSPRGGIKDTQYF. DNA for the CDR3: TGTGCCAGCAGCCCGAGGGGAGGGATTAAAGATACGCAGTATTTT.